Following are 16 T cell receptor beta chains from one sample sequenced in a study of blood T cell repertoires in COVID-19. Using immunoSEQ multiplex PCR, the repertoire was profiled, and TCRdb retains in-frame clones only, with some absent. The sample records around 230,000 clones, roughly 85% being singletons. Sequences were obtained from peripheral blood. The receptors were gathered from a man aged 45-60 years with COVID-19, enrolled during active disease.

The chain uses TRBV19 and TRBJ1-6; 8 nucleotides align to TRBD1. Germline values: CDR1 LNHDA, CDR2 SQIVND (reference sequence). V gave up 2 bases and J gave up 10 bases; unmatched junction bases: 7. The CDR3 length is 15 residues. As DNA, the CDR3 is TGTGCCAGTAGTATAACGGCCAGGGGGCTCTCACCCCTCCACTTT. Translation: CASSITARGLSPLHF.

This chain connects TRBV11-2 to TRBJ2-1, with D perhaps matching TRBD2 (7 bases). CDR3 size: 16 residues. Trimming removed 3 bases at V and 1 base at J, with 13 bases between. CDR1 and CDR2 (germline): SGHAT, FQNNGV. CDR3 in amino acids: CASSFGGPQSYNEQFF. CDR3 in DNA: TGTGCCAGCAGCTTCGGGGGGCCACAGTCCTACAATGAGCAGTTCTTC. The variable domain in full, with the rest retrieved from reference TRBV11-2 and TRBJ2-1, is EAGVAQSPRYKIIEKRQSVAFWCNPISGHATLYWYQQILGQGPKLLIQFQNNGVVDDSQLPKDRFSAERLKGVDSTLKIQPAKLEDSAVYLCASSFGGPQSYNEQFFGPGTRLTVL.

V is TRBV20-1 and J is TRBJ2-7; the D is unclear. Deletions cut 3 bases from V and 0 bases from J, with 12 bases between. This CDR3 contains 14 residues. Germline assignment: CDR1 DFQATT and CDR2 SNEGSKA (reference sequence). The CDR3 sequence: CSASWRSSSYEQYF. CDR3 in DNA: TGCAGTGCTAGTTGGCGGTCCAGCTCCTACGAGCAGTACTTC.

The gene calls are TRBV18 and TRBJ2-4; weak D call: TRBD1 (5 bases). V gave up 2 bases and J gave up 5 bases, with 10 bases separating them. CDR1 is KGHSH, CDR2 LQKENI, per germline. This CDR3 has 14 amino acids. CDR3 residues: CASSPIGVENIQYF. The CDR3 bases are TGTGCCAGCTCACCAATAGGGGTTGAAAACATTCAGTACTTC.

V gene TRBV15 combines with J gene TRBJ1-6, with D perhaps TRBD1 (5 bases). This CDR3 is built from 15 residues. Germline V lookup: CDR1 LNHNV, CDR2 YYDKDF (reference sequence). V lost 0 bases and J 12 bases, leaving 15 bases between the germline ends. The CDR3 sequence is CATSRDRFGAVPLHF. The DNA for the CDR3 is TGTGCCACCAGCAGAGATCGGTTTGGGGCTGTACCCCTCCACTTT.

The V call is TRBV12-1, the J call TRBJ2-6; the D segment call TRBD1 is taken from the table without a DNA check. TRBV12-1 is annotated as a pseudogene. The length of the CDR3 is 19 residues. CDR3 protein: CASSFKGDRGLSGANVLTF. DNA for the CDR3: TGTGCCAGCAGCTTTAAGGGGGACAGGGGGCTTTCTGGGGCCAACGTCCTGACTTTC.

V gene TRBV6-5 combines with J gene TRBJ1-4; 7 bases are a match to TRBD1. Germline V CDR1 and CDR2: MNHEY, SVGAGI. The CDR3 consists of 14 residues. V dropped 8 bases and J dropped 5; count of bases not matched to a gene: 8. CDR3 DNA: TGTGCCAGCCGCTCGACAGGGAGGAATGAAAAACTGTTTTTT. Its protein product is CASRSTGRNEKLFF.

This clone was seen once. This chain uses TRBV4-3 with TRBJ2-7, with TRBD2 identical over 12 bases. In germline, CDR1 is LGHNA, CDR2 YSLEER. The ends lost 1 base at V and 7 bases at J; junction bases unmatched: 14. The CDR3 runs to 18 residues. The CDR3 DNA sequence: TGCGCCAGCAGCCAAGTGGTCCAACTAGCGGGGGGCCAGTGGGAGCAGTACTTC. It yields the protein CASSQVVQLAGGQWEQYF.

The chain has TRBV5-1 and TRBJ2-2, with D unclear. The CDR3 consists of 14 residues. Trimming cost V 1 base and J 0 bases, with 4 bases left between them. Germline assignment: CDR1 SGHRS and CDR2 YFSETQ. This chain's CDR3 is CASSLLANTGELFF. The CDR3 DNA is TGCGCCAGCAGCTTGCTAGCGAACACCGGGGAGCTGTTTTTT. The full variable domain, its missing parts supplied by reference TRBV5-1 and TRBJ2-2, is KAGVTQTPRYLIKTRGQQVTLSCSPISGHRSVSWYQQTPGQGLQFLFEYFSETQRNKGNFPGRFSGRQFSNSRSEMNVSTLELGDSALYLCASSLLANTGELFFGEGSRLTVL.

The chain carries TRBV18 and TRBJ2-3; TRBD2 agrees at 13 bases. The CDR3 consists of 19 residues. Germline V gene data show CDR1 as KGHSH and CDR2 as LQKENI. V shed 0 bases and J 4 bases; nucleotides not matched to a gene: 10. This CDR3 is CASSPPYSRTSGGSDTQYF. As DNA, the CDR3 is TGTGCCAGCTCACCACCGTATTCCCGGACTAGCGGGGGTTCAGATACGCAGTATTTT.

The chain has TRBV28 and TRBJ1-4; TRBD1 agrees at 8 bases. Germline-derived CDR1 and CDR2 are MDHEN and SYDVKM. The CDR3 covers 18 residues. The ends lost 5 bases at V and 0 bases at J; junction bases unmatched: 11. The CDR3 spells CASSPAPGQDATNEKLFF. CDR3 sequence (DNA): TGTGCCAGCAGTCCGGCCCCGGGACAGGATGCAACTAATGAAAAACTGTTTTTT.

In its sample, this clone was seen once. This rearrangement joins TRBV7-6 to TRBJ2-3, with 7 positions matching TRBD2. CDR1 and CDR2 (germline): SGHVS, FNYEAQ. Losses at the gene ends were 7 bases for V and 6 bases for J; bases not matched to a gene: 13. This CDR3 is built from 15 residues. CDR3 amino acids: CASKRSSGVADTQYF. CDR3 DNA: TGTGCCAGCAAGAGGTCCAGCGGGGTGGCGGATACGCAGTATTTT.

The chain links TRBV28 to TRBJ1-6, with D perhaps matching TRBD1 (6 bases). Germline loops: CDR1 MDHEN, CDR2 SYDVKM. The CDR3 has 13 amino acids. Deletions cut 7 bases from V and 9 bases from J, with 13 bases between. Here the CDR3 DNA reads TGTGCCAGCACCCCAGGGGACGGTTCACCCCTCCACTTT. This sequence encodes CASTPGDGSPLHF.

The chain is built from TRBV3-1 (or the pseudogene TRBV3-2) and TRBJ1-6; tentatively, D is TRBD1 (5 bases). The V end lost 2 bases, the J end lost 9 bases, and 17 bases lay between the germline ends. Germline lookup yields CDR1 LGHDT and CDR2 YNNKEL (reference sequence). This CDR3 comprises 16 residues. CDR3 sequence: CASSQFQGGVGSPLHF. The CDR3 DNA reads TGTGCCAGCAGCCAATTCCAGGGAGGGGTCGGTTCACCCCTCCACTTT.

V gene TRBV29-1 combines with J gene TRBJ2-5, with D perhaps matching TRBD1 (6 bases). The ends were cut back, 5 bases at V and 1 base at J, with 11 bases in the middle. Germline CDR1 reads SQVTM; CDR2 reads ANQGSEA. The CDR3 loop spans 13 amino acids. CDR3 residues: CSVRDTRQETQYF. The CDR3 nucleotides read TGCAGCGTTCGGGACACTCGCCAAGAGACCCAGTACTTC.

The J gene is TRBJ2-2, the V gene TRBV11-2; 8 bases fit TRBD1. V lost 4 bases and J lost 4; bases outside the gene matches: 11. The CDR3 is 17 residues long. Germline CDR1 and CDR2: SGHAT and FQNNGV. Here the CDR3 reads CASSSTGVGIGTGELFF. The CDR3 DNA sequence: TGTGCCAGCAGCTCGACAGGGGTTGGAATTGGCACCGGGGAGCTGTTTTTT.